This T cell receptor (beta chain) came from a study of blood T cell repertoires in COVID-19. Study at large: Samples came from the United States, Italy and Spain, spanning acute and convalescent COVID-19.

Using immunoSEQ multiplex PCR, the repertoire was profiled, and TCRdb retains in-frame clones only, with some absent. Among 200,000 to 250,000 clones listed, 83% were seen once. The sequence was obtained from a woman aged 25 to 45 with COVID-19, enrolled during active disease. Sequenced input: peripheral blood.

CDR3 in DNA: TGTGCCAGCAGTGAGCAGGGCTGGCAGCCCCAGCATTTT. It is translated as CASSEQGWQPQHF. The rearrangement uses TRBV25-1 and TRBJ1-5; D is possibly TRBD1 (5 bases). The length of the CDR3 is 13 residues. Per the germline V gene, CDR1 is MGHDK and CDR2 is SYGVNS. Trimming cost V 3 bases and J 7 bases, with 10 bases left between them.